These 5 T cell receptor beta chains share one sample of origin, sequenced in a study of OX40 agonist ivuxolimab in advanced cancers. Clones were read by immunoSEQ multiplex PCR, and TCRdb kept only the in-frame ones, dropping some. The sample gives over 50,000 clones, 85% to 90% of which show up once; about 1.4% is in the top ten. The material was CD4+ or CD8+ T cells sorted from blood, obtained in a trial of the OX40 agonist ivuxolimab. These TCRs come from an adult with an advanced solid tumor such as melanoma, head and neck, liver or kidney cancer.

The rearrangement links TRBV6-6 to TRBJ2-7, with D maybe TRBD1 (6 bases). CDR1 MNHNY and CDR2 SVGAGI come from the germline V gene (reference sequence). V was trimmed by 7 bases and J by 3 bases, leaving 10 bases between them. CDR3 length: 12 residues. For the CDR3, the DNA is TGTGCCAGCACCCAGGGGATCTACGAGCAGTACTTC. This encodes CASTQGIYEQYF.

This chain's CDR3 is CASSQDRTGRASGYTF. Here the CDR3 DNA reads TGCGCCAGCAGCCAAGACCGGACAGGGAGGGCTTCTGGCTACACCTTC. This chain links TRBV4-1 with TRBJ1-2; 8 positions agree with TRBD1. This CDR3 has 16 amino acids. Germline CDR1 reads MGHRA; CDR2 reads YSYEKL. The junction had 10 bases not matched to a gene; V was cut back by 0 bases and J by 7 bases.

The V and J genes are TRBV10-3 and TRBJ1-5; D gene unclear. Trimming took 6 bases from V and 0 from J, leaving 6 bases between them. Germline CDR1 and CDR2: ENHRY and SYGVKD. There are 13 residues in the CDR3. The CDR3 DNA sequence: TGTGCCATCAGGGACGGTAGCAATCAGCCCCAGCATTTT. Its translation is CAIRDGSNQPQHF.

This clone was recorded once. The chain employs TRBV23-1 and TRBJ1-3; D gene ambiguous. TRBV23-1 is an ORF, with its function uncertain. CDR3 length equals 18 residues. V lost 4 bases and J lost 3, with 22 bases in between. This CDR3 is CASSPLGKACPFGNTIYF. In DNA form, the CDR3 reads TGCGCCAGCAGTCCCTTGGGAAAGGCCTGCCCTTTTGGAAACACCATATATTTT.

The rearrangement links TRBV27 to TRBJ1-6; 8 positions agree with TRBD1. Unmatched junction bases numbered 2, after V lost 6 bases and J lost 7 bases. CDR3 length: 13 amino acids. Germline-derived CDR1 and CDR2 are MNHEY and SMNVEV (reference sequence). The CDR3 protein is CASRDRGNSPLHF. The CDR3 DNA reads as TGTGCCAGCAGAGACAGGGGCAATTCACCCCTCCACTTT.